Listed here are 28 T cell receptor beta chains from one sample, sequenced in a study of blood T cell repertoires in COVID-19 (dated by TCRdb to the early 2020s). To prepare the library, the immunoSEQ multiplex PCR assay was applied. TCRdb took over this immuneACCESS table, retaining in-frame rearrangements with V and J assigned. Such tables are incomplete; in checked studies, under half of the missing clones stem from an unresolved V gene, and the remainder is unexplained. This sample is represented by 95,000 to 150,000 clones; roughly 69% of them were singletons. The ten largest clones add up to approximately 2.1% of the sample. The specimen sequenced was peripheral blood. The receptors were gathered from a woman in her seventies with acute or convalescent COVID-19.

The chain employs TRBV4-1 and TRBJ2-7; TRBD1 aligns across 8 bases. V was pared by 1 base and J by 3 bases, with 5 bases of the junction left unmatched. The germline V gene encodes CDR1 MGHRA and CDR2 YSYEKL. This CDR3 contains 15 residues. The chain's CDR3 is CASSQAGGTVYEQYF. The CDR3, as DNA: TGCGCCAGCAGCCAAGCAGGGGGCACCGTCTACGAGCAGTACTTC.

The J gene is TRBJ2-1, the V gene TRBV7-8; the match to TRBD2 covers 8 bases. Trimming at V came to 7 bases and at J to 7 bases, leaving 21 bases not matched to a gene. This CDR3 is 18 amino acids long. Germline V CDR1 and CDR2: SGHVS, FQNEAQ. CDR3 region: CASNNHWTGGTFENEQFF. In nucleotides, the CDR3 is TGTGCCAGCAACAATCACTGGACGGGAGGGACTTTTGAGAATGAGCAGTTCTTC.

This clone was counted a few times. This chain joins TRBV27 and TRBJ1-5; maybe TRBD1 (5 bases). Looked up from germline, CDR1 is MNHEY and CDR2 is SMNVEV (reference sequence). Deletions cut 5 bases from V and 10 bases from J, with 12 bases between. The CDR3 is 12 amino acids. The CDR3 DNA reads TGTGCCAGCAGTCCAAAAGGGGCCCCCCAGCATTTT. It encodes CASSPKGAPQHF.

The chain couples TRBV18 to TRBJ2-3; 8 bases agree with TRBD2. The J segment lost 6 bases and the V segment lost 4 bases, leaving 9 bases of the junction unmatched. Germline V gives CDR1 KGHSH, CDR2 LQKENI. The CDR3 is 15 residues long. The CDR3 reads CASSLPGLGGDTQYF. DNA of the CDR3: TGTGCCAGCTCACTTCCGGGACTAGGGGGTGATACGCAGTATTTT.

The chain carries TRBV6-1 and TRBJ1-2; 8 nucleotides match TRBD1. J gave up 5 bases and V 1 base, and 6 bases lay outside the gene matches. Looked up from germline, CDR1 is MNHNS and CDR2 is SASEGT. This CDR3 is 15 amino acids long. The CDR3 here is CASSEGRTGYYGYTF. In nucleotides, the CDR3 is TGTGCCAGCAGTGAAGGTCGGACAGGGTATTATGGCTACACCTTC.

This clone is classed as medium-sized. The chain employs TRBV5-1 and TRBJ2-1; 10 bases agree with TRBD2. The CDR3 has 15 residues. The ends lost 0 bases at V and 7 bases at J; junction bases unmatched: 4. Germline CDR1 and CDR2: SGHRS and YFSETQ. Here the CDR3 reads CASSLASGSLNEQFF. The CDR3, as DNA: TGCGCCAGCAGCTTGGCTAGCGGGAGTTTAAATGAGCAGTTCTTC. Filled out from reference TRBV5-1 and TRBJ2-1, the complete variable domain reads KAGVTQTPRYLIKTRGQQVTLSCSPISGHRSVSWYQQTPGQGLQFLFEYFSETQRNKGNFPGRFSGRQFSNSRSEMNVSTLELGDSALYLCASSLASGSLNEQFFGPGTRLTVL.

This chain joins TRBV9 and TRBJ1-2, with TRBD1 matching over 7 bases. Trimming at V came to 4 bases and at J to 1 base, leaving 4 bases not matched to a gene. CDR3 length: 14 amino acids. Germline CDR1 SGDLS, CDR2 YYNGEE. CDR3 in amino acids: CASSPTGDNYGYTF. The DNA of the CDR3 is TGTGCCAGCAGCCCCACAGGGGATAACTATGGCTACACCTTC.

The genes are TRBV5-1 and TRBJ1-4; D is ambiguous. The V and J ends lost 2 bases and 8 bases respectively, with 10 bases between them. Germline V CDR1 and CDR2: SGHRS, YFSETQ. The CDR3 is made up of 13 amino acids. The CDR3 sequence: CASSFGVGEKLFF. CDR3 DNA: TGCGCCAGCAGCTTCGGGGTAGGGGAAAAACTGTTTTTT.

This chain connects TRBV28 to TRBJ2-4; possible D gene TRBD2, 5 bases. Looked up from germline, CDR1 is MDHEN and CDR2 is SYDVKM. This CDR3 contains 15 residues. V lost 6 bases and J 7 bases, leaving 19 bases between the germline ends. In DNA form, the CDR3 reads TGTGCCAGCAGCAAGGGCGGGCTAGAACGGAACATTCAGTACTTC. This sequence encodes CASSKGGLERNIQYF.

V usage is TRBV12-5 and J usage is TRBJ2-2; D may be TRBD1 (5 bases). V dropped 5 bases and J dropped 4 bases, with 11 bases sitting between them. Looked up from germline, CDR1 is LGHNT and CDR2 is FRNRAP. The CDR3 length is 14 residues. DNA for the CDR3: TGTGCTAGTGGTACCCTCGACAGCACCGGGGAGCTGTTTTTT. Its translation is CASGTLDSTGELFF.

The chain has TRBV19 and TRBJ1-1; 7 nucleotides match TRBD1. Looked up from germline, CDR1 is LNHDA and CDR2 is SQIVND (reference sequence). The CDR3 has 13 residues. Trimming at V came to 8 bases and at J to 4 bases, leaving 7 bases not matched to a gene. Here the CDR3 DNA reads TGTGCCAGTCAAGCCCAGGGGGGCACTGAAGCTTTCTTT. This translates into CASQAQGGTEAFF.

The table lists this clone with a few counts. CDR3 in amino acids: CASSYSPGAYEQYF. For the CDR3, the DNA is TGTGCCAGCAGTTACTCACCGGGGGCCTACGAGCAGTACTTC. The V call is TRBV6-5, the J call TRBJ2-7; TRBD2 is a possible D gene (6 bases). Germline values: CDR1 MNHEY, CDR2 SVGAGI. The V end was cut by 0 bases, the J end by 2 bases, with 8 bases between. The CDR3 contains 14 residues.

The CDR3 DNA is TGCGCCAGCCGGCCTTCGTTAGTTAAGGGGACTGAAGCTTTCTTT. This encodes CASRPSLVKGTEAFF. The chain has TRBV10-2 and TRBJ1-1; D might be TRBD1 (5 bases). The V end lost 8 bases, the J end lost 5 bases, and 21 bases lay between the germline ends. The CDR3 is 15 residues long. Germline CDR1 WSHSY, CDR2 SAAADI.

This chain links TRBV6-5 with TRBJ2-7; D uncertain. Germline V CDR1 and CDR2: MNHEY, SVGAGI. The CDR3 totals 12 residues. Deletions cut 6 bases from V and 3 bases from J, with 9 bases between. CDR3 nucleotides: TGTGCCAGCAGGAGCCAACTCTACGAGCAGTACTTC. Translated, it gives CASRSQLYEQYF.

The V and J genes are TRBV5-6 and TRBJ1-2; D gene ambiguous. Trimming shortened V by 0 bases and J by 5 bases, and 5 bases separated the two germline ends. The CDR3 is made up of 12 amino acids. Germline-derived CDR1 and CDR2 are SGHDT and YYEEEE. The CDR3 DNA is TGTGCCAGCAGCTTGGCCGAGTATGGCTACACCTTC. Its protein product is CASSLAEYGYTF.

The chain combines TRBV7-6 with TRBJ2-5; the D is unclear. Trimming removed 6 bases from V and 4 bases from J, with 21 bases in between. This CDR3 has 16 residues. Germline V lookup: CDR1 SGHVS, CDR2 FNYEAQ. CDR3 in DNA: TGTGCCAGCAGTCCGCACGAAAGCCGGGTGGGAGAGACCCAGTACTTC. Protein: CASSPHESRVGETQYF.

CDR3 bases: TGTGCCTGGAGCTCTGGCACAGATACGCAGTATTTT. Protein: CAWSSGTDTQYF. The J gene is TRBJ2-3, the V gene TRBV30; D unclear. V was pared by 3 bases and J by 1 base, with 5 bases between. Germline V lookup: CDR1 GTSNPN, CDR2 SVGIG (reference sequence). The length of the CDR3 is 12 residues.

This CDR3 reads CASTYLRGNSPLHF. DNA for the CDR3: TGTGCCAGTACCTATCTCAGGGGGAATTCACCCCTCCACTTT. The chain is built from TRBV19 and TRBJ1-6, with 7 nucleotides matching TRBD1. V dropped 7 bases and J dropped 7; count of bases not matched to a gene: 7. In germline, CDR1 is LNHDA, CDR2 SQIVND (reference sequence). CDR3 length equals 14 residues.

The rearrangement uses TRBV2 and TRBJ2-1, with a possible D match to TRBD1 (6 bases). The germline V and J ends were trimmed by 6 bases and 6 bases, with 18 bases remaining between them. This CDR3 has 15 amino acids. The germline CDR1 and CDR2 sequences are SNHLY and FYNNEI. DNA of the CDR3: TGTGCCAGCAGCCTAGGGGGACAACGGCGCAATGAGCAGTTCTTC. It specifies CASSLGGQRRNEQFF.

The chain is built from TRBV19 and TRBJ1-5; D is perhaps TRBD1 (6 bases). This CDR3 is 14 amino acids long. V was clipped by 2 bases and J by 1 base, with 6 bases between them. Germline values: CDR1 LNHDA, CDR2 SQIVND (reference sequence). CDR3 amino acids: CASSIQGSNQPQHF. As DNA, the CDR3 is TGTGCCAGTAGTATACAGGGGAGCAATCAGCCCCAGCATTTT.

The V gene is TRBV30, the J gene TRBJ1-5; D not resolved. Per germline, CDR1 GTSNPN and CDR2 SVGIG (reference sequence). This CDR3 comprises 14 residues. V dropped 2 bases and J dropped 0 bases, with 8 bases sitting between them. CDR3 loop: CAWSLQTSNQPQHF. CDR3 coding DNA: TGTGCCTGGAGTCTACAGACTAGCAATCAGCCCCAGCATTTT.

The rearrangement uses TRBV9 and TRBJ1-1, with TRBD1 identical over 9 bases. The germline gives CDR1 SGDLS, CDR2 YYNGEE. The CDR3 is 14 residues long. V shed 4 bases, J shed 4 bases, and the junction held 5 bases outside the gene matches. CDR3 sequence: CASSQTDRGTEAFF. The CDR3 DNA is TGTGCCAGCAGCCAAACGGACAGGGGCACTGAAGCTTTCTTT. The full variable domain, its missing parts supplied by reference TRBV9 and TRBJ1-1, is DSGVTQTPKHLITATGQRVTLRCSPRSGDLSVYWYQQSLDQGLQFLIQYYNGEERAKGNILERFSAQQFPDLHSELNLSSLELGDSALYFCASSQTDRGTEAFFGQGTRLTVV.

J is TRBJ2-1 and V is TRBV4-1; D possibly corresponds to TRBD2 (5 bases). V was shortened by 1 base and J by 4 bases, with 11 bases between the two germline ends. The CDR3 totals 15 residues. The germline gives CDR1 MGHRA, CDR2 YSYEKL. In DNA, the CDR3 is TGCGCCAGCAGCCAAGTAGGACTCCGTTACAATGAGCAGTTCTTC. Translated, it gives CASSQVGLRYNEQFF.

This chain joins TRBV11-2 and TRBJ1-2; perhaps TRBD1 as D (6 bases). This CDR3 has 16 residues. Germline V lookup: CDR1 SGHAT, CDR2 FQNNGV. Trimming cost V 1 base and J 6 bases, with 18 bases left between them. CDR3 in amino acids: CASSLGGKGTHHGYTF. CDR3 bases: TGTGCCAGCAGCTTAGGAGGGAAGGGGACACACCATGGCTACACCTTC.

The rearrangement links TRBV18 to TRBJ1-2; tentative D call: TRBD1 (6 bases). This CDR3 region has 13 residues. V was cut by 2 bases and J by 3 bases, with 7 bases left in between. Per the germline V gene, CDR1 is KGHSH and CDR2 is LQKENI. CDR3 DNA: TGTGCCAGCTCACCAAGACAGGACTATGGCTACACCTTC. Protein sequence: CASSPRQDYGYTF.

A remark on this clone: Germline and junction disagree at one end, which may indicate a read error. J is TRBJ1-1 and V is TRBV7-7, with D perhaps TRBD1 (5 bases). Germline CDR1 and CDR2: SSHAT and FNYEAQ (reference sequence). The CDR3 has 13 amino acids. The CDR3 bases are TGTGCTAGCAGTCTCGAGGAGGGGACTGAAGCTTTCTTT. This encodes CASSLEEGTEAFF.

The chain employs TRBV6-2 or TRBV6-3 and TRBJ2-5; D perhaps matches TRBD1 (7 bases). This CDR3 comprises 16 residues. CDR1 and CDR2 (germline): MNHEY, SVGEGT. Trimming cost V 2 bases and J 3 bases, with 16 bases left between them. CDR3 residues: CASSYVIGGTEETQYF. As DNA, the CDR3 is TGTGCCAGCAGTTACGTTATTGGGGGGACAGAAGAGACCCAGTACTTC.

The chain carries TRBV3-1 (or the pseudogene TRBV3-2) and TRBJ2-2; D is possibly TRBD1 (6 bases). The germline V and J ends were trimmed by 1 base and 1 base, with 13 bases remaining between them. Per germline, CDR1 LGHDT and CDR2 YNNKEL (reference sequence). This CDR3 region has 17 residues. DNA for the CDR3: TGTGCCAGCAGCCAAGGCAAGGGGGAAAGGAACACCGGGGAGCTGTTTTTT. Translation gives CASSQGKGERNTGELFF.